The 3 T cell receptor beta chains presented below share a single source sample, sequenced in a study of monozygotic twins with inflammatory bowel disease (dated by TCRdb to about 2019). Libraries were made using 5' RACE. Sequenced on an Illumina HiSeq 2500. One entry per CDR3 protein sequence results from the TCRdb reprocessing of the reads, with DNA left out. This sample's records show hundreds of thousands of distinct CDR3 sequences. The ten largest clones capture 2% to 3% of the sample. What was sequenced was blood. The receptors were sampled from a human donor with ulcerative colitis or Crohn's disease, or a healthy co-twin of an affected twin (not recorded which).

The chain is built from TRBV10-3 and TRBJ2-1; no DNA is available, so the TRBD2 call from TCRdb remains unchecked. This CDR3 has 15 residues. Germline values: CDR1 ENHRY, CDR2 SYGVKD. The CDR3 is CAISSGLAGGNEQFF.

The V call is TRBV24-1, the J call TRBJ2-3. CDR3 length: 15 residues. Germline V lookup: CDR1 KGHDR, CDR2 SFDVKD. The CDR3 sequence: CATSDGGRVTDTQYF.

Here the CDR3 reads CASSLDGSGVETQYF. The chain recombines TRBV7-3 with TRBJ2-5. The germline V gene has CDR1 SGHTA and CDR2 FQGTGA. This CDR3 spans 15 amino acids.